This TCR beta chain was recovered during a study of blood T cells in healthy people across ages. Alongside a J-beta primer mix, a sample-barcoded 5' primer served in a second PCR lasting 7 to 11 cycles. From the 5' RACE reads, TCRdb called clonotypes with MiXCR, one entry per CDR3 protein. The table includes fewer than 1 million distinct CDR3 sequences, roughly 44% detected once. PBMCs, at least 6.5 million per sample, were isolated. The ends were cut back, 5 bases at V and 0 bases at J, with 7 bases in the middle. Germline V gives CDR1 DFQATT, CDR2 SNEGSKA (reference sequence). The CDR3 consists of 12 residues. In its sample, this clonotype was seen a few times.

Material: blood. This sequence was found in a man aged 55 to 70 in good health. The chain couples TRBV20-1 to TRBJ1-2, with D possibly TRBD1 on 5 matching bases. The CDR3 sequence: CSAGDPNYGYTF. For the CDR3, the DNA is TGCAGTGCTGGGGACCCTAACTATGGCTACACCTTC.